This TCR beta chain was documented in a study of Graves' ophthalmopathy and Graves' hyperthyroidism. This clonotype has ten or more counts. For repertoire sequencing, the TCR beta CDR3 regions were amplified from RNA transcripts. Following a first-round RT-PCR that used HTBI primers, a second-round multiplex PCR was carried out. One entry per CDR3 protein, called by TCRdb with MiXCR from the multiplex PCR reads. The table has tens of thousands of distinct CDR3 sequences, under 55% seen once. The CDR3 is made up of 13 amino acids. Trimming removed 10 bases at V and 7 bases at J, with 17 bases between. The germline V gene encodes CDR1 MNHEY and CDR2 SMNVEV (reference sequence).

Specimen: peripheral blood. This chain connects TRBV27 to TRBJ2-4, with D tentatively TRBD1 (5 bases). This receptor was taken from an adult woman with Graves' ophthalmopathy. The CDR3 nucleotides are TGTGCCACTCAGCGTCAAGGGGATAACATTCAGTACTTC. Translated, it gives CATQRQGDNIQYF.